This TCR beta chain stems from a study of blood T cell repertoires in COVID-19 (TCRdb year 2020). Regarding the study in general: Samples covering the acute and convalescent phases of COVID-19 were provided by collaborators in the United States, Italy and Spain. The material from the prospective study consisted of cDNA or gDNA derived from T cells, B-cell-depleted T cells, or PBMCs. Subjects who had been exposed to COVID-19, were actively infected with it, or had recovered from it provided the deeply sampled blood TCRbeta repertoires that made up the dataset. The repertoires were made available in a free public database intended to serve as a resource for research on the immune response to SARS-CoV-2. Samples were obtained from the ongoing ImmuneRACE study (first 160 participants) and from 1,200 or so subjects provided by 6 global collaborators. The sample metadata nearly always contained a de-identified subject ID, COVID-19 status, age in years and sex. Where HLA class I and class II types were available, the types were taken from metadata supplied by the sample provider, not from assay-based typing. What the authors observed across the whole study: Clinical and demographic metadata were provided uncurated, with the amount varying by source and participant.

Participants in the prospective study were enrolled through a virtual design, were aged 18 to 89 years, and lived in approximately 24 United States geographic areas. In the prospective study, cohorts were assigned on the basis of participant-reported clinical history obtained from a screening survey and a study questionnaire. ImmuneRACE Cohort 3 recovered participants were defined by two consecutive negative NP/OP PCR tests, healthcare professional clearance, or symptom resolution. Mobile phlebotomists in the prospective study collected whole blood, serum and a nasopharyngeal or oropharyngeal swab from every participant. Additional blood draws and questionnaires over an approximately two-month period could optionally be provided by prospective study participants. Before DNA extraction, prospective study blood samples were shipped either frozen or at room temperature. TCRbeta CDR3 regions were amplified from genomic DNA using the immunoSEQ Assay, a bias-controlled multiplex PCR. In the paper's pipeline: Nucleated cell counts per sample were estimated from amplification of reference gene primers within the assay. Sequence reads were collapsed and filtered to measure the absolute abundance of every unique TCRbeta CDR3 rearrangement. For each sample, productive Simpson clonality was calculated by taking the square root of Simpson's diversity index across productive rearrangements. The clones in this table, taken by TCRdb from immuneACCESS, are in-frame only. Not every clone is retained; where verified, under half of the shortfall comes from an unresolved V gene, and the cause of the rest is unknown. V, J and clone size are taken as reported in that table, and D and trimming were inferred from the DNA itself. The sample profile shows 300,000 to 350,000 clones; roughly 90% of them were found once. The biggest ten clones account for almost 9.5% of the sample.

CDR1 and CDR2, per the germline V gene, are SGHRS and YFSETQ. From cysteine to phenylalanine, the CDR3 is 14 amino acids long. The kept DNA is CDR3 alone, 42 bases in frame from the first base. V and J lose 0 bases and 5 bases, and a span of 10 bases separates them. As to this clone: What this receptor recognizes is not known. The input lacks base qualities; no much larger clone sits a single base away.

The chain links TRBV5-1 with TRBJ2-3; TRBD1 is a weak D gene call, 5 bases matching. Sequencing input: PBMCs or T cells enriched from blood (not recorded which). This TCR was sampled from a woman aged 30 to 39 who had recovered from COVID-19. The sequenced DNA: TGCGCCAGCAGCTTGGTACAGGCAGGAGATACGCAGTATTTT. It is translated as CASSLVQAGDTQYF.